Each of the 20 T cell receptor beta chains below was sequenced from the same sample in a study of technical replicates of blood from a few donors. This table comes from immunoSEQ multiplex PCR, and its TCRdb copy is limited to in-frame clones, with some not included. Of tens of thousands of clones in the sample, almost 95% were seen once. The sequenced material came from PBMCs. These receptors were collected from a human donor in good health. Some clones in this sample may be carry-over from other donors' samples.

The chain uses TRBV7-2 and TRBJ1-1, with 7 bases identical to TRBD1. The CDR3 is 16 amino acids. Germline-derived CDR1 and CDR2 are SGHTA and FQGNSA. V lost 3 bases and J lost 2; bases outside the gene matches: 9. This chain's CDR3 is CASSFVVGTVNTEAFF. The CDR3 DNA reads TGTGCCAGCAGCTTTGTGGTGGGGACAGTTAACACTGAAGCTTTCTTT.

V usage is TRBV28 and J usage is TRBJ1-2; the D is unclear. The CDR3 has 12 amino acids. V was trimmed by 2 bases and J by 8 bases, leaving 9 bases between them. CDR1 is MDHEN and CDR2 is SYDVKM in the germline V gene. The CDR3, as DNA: TGTGCCAGCAGTTTACTTCTAAGAGGCTACACCTTC. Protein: CASSLLLRGYTF.

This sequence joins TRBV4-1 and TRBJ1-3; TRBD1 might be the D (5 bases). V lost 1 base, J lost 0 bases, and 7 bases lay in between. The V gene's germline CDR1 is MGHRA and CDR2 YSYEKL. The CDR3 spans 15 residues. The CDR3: CASSQGRGSGNTIYF. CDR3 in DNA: TGCGCCAGCAGCCAAGGAAGGGGCTCTGGAAACACCATATATTTT.

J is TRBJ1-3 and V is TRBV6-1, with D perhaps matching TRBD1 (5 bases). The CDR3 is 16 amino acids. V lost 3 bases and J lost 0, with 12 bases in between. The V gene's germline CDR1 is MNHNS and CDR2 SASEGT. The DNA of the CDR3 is TGTGCCAGCAGTGATCAATCAGGGTTCTCTGGAAACACCATATATTTT. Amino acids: CASSDQSGFSGNTIYF.

CDR3 protein: CASSQVEQTSYEQYF. The CDR3 coding sequence is TGCGCCAGCAGCCAAGTGGAGCAGACTAGCTACGAGCAGTACTTC. The genes are TRBV4-1 and TRBJ2-7, with D tentatively TRBD2 (6 bases). This CDR3 has 15 residues. V dropped 1 base and J dropped 3 bases, with 13 bases sitting between them. Germline V lookup: CDR1 MGHRA, CDR2 YSYEKL.

The CDR3 spells CASSKRGGVVLGEQFF. The CDR3, as DNA: TGTGCCAGCAGTAAAAGAGGGGGGGTAGTATTGGGTGAGCAGTTCTTC. V is TRBV9 and J is TRBJ2-1; the D gene is possibly TRBD2 (7 bases). This CDR3 region has 16 residues. CDR1 and CDR2 from the germline V gene are SGDLS and YYNGEE. V was clipped by 5 bases and J by 9 bases, with 24 bases between them.

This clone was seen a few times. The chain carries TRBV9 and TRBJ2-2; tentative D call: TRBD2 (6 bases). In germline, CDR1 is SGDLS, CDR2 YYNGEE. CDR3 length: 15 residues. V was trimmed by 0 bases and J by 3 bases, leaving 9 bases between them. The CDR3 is CASSVDGGDTGELFF. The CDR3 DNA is TGTGCCAGCAGCGTAGATGGCGGGGACACCGGGGAGCTGTTTTTT.

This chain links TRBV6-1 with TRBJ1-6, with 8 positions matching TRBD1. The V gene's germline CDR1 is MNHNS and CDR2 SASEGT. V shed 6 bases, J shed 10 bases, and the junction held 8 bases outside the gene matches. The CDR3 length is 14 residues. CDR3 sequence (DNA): TGTGCCAGCAGGCTACCACAGGGGGGATCACCCCTCCACTTT. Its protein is CASRLPQGGSPLHF.

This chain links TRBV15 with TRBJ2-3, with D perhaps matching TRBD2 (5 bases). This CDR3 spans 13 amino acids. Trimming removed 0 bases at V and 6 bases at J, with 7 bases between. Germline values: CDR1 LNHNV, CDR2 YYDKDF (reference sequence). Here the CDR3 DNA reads TGTGCCACCAGCAGAGATCCGGGGGATACGCAGTATTTT. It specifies CATSRDPGDTQYF.

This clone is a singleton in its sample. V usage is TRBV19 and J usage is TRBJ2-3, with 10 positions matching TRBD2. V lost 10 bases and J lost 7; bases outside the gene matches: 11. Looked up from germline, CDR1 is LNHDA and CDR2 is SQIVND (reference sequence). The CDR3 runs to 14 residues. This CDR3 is CATSPLAGDYTQYF. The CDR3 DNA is TGTGCCACTTCCCCCCTAGCGGGAGACTATACGCAGTATTTT.

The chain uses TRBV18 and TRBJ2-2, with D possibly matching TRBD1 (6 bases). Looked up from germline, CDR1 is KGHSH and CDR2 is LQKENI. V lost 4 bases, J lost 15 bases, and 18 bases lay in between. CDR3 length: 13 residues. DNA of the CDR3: TGTGCCAGCTCACGGACAGAAGGCACGGTGGTGTTTTTT. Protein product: CASSRTEGTVVFF.

The CDR3 DNA is TGTGCCAGCAGCTTAGACTCGGGAGCATCCTACAATGAGCAGTTCTTC. It specifies CASSLDSGASYNEQFF. The J gene is TRBJ2-1, the V gene TRBV7-2; TRBD2 might be the D (6 bases). CDR1 SGHTA and CDR2 FQGNSA come from the germline V gene. Trimming left V 1 base short and J 1 base short, with 11 bases between. This CDR3 comprises 16 residues.

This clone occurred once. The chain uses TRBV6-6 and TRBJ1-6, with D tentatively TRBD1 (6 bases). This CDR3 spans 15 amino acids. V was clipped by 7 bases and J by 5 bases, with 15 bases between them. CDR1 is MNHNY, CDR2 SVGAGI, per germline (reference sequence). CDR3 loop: CASTPRGTDNSPLHF. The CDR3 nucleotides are TGTGCCAGCACCCCGAGGGGGACGGATAATTCACCCCTCCACTTT.

The CDR3 nucleotides are TGTGCCAGCAGGGGCCGGGACAAAATTGACAATAATTCACCCCTCCACTTT. This translates into CASRGRDKIDNNSPLHF. The chain carries TRBV7-9 and TRBJ1-6, with D possibly TRBD1 on 6 matching bases. The germline CDR1 and CDR2 sequences are SEHNR and FQNEAQ (reference sequence). The CDR3 length is 17 residues. V lost 6 bases, J lost 5 bases, and 20 bases lay in between.

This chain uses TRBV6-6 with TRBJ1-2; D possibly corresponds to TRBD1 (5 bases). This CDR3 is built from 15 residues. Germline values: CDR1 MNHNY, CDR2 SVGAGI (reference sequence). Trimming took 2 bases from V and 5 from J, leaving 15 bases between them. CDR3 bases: TGTGCCAGCAGTTACAGTCAGGGACTAGGGTATGGCTACACCTTC. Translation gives CASSYSQGLGYGYTF.

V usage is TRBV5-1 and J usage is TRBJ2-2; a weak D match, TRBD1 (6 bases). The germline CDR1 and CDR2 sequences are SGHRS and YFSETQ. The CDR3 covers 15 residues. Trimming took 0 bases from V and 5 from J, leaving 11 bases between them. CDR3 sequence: CASSLVTGSTGELFF. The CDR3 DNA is TGCGCCAGCAGCTTGGTCACAGGGTCAACCGGGGAGCTGTTTTTT.

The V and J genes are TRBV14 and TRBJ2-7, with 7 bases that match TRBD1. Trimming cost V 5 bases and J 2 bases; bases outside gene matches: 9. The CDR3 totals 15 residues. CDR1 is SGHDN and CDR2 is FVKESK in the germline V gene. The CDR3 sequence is CASSSNVDRAYEQYF. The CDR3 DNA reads TGTGCCAGCAGCTCTAATGTCGACAGGGCCTACGAGCAGTACTTC. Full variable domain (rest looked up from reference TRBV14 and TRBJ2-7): EAGVTQFPSHSVIEKGQTVTLRCDPISGHDNLYWYRRVMGKEIKFLLHFVKESKQDESGMPNNRFLAERTGGTYSTLKVQPAELEDSGVYFCASSSNVDRAYEQYFGPGTRLTVT.

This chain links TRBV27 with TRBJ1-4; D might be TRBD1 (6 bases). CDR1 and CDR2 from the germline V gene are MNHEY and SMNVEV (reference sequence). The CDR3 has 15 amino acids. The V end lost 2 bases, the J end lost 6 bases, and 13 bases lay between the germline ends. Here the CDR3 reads CASSLTGFVHEKLFF. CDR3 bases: TGTGCCAGCAGTTTAACAGGGTTCGTTCATGAAAAACTGTTTTTT.

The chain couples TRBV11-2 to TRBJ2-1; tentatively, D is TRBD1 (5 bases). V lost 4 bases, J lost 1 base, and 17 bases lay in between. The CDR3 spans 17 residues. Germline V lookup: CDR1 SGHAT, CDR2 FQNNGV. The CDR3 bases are TGTGCCAGCAGCTCCCACCAGGGAAGGGAATCCTACAATGAGCAGTTCTTC. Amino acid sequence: CASSSHQGRESYNEQFF. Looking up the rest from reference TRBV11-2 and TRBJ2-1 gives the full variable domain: EAGVAQSPRYKIIEKRQSVAFWCNPISGHATLYWYQQILGQGPKLLIQFQNNGVVDDSQLPKDRFSAERLKGVDSTLKIQPAKLEDSAVYLCASSSHQGRESYNEQFFGPGTRLTVL.

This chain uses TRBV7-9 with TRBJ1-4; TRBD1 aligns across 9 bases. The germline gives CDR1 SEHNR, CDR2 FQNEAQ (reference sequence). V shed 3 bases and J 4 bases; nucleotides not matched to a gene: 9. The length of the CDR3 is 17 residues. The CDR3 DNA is TGTGCCAGCAGCTTCGCTGGACAGGGGAGGCTTAATGAAAAACTGTTTTTT. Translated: CASSFAGQGRLNEKLFF.